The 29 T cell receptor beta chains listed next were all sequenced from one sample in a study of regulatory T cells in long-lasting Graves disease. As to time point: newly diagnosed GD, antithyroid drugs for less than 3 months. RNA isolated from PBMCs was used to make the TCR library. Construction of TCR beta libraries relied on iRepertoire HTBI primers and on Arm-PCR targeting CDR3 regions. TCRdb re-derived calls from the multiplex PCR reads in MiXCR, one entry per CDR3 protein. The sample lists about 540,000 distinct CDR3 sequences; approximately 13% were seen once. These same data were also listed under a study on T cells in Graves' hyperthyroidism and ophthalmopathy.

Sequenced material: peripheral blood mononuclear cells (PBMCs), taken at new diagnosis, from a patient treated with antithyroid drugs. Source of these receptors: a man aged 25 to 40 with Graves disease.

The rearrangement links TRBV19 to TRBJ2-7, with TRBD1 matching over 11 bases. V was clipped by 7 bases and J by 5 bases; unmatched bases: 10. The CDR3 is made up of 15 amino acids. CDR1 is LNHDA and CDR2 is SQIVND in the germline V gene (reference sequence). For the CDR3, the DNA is TGTGCCAGTACCAAAAGGGGGACAGGGGGAGACGAGCAGTACTTC. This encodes CASTKRGTGGDEQYF.

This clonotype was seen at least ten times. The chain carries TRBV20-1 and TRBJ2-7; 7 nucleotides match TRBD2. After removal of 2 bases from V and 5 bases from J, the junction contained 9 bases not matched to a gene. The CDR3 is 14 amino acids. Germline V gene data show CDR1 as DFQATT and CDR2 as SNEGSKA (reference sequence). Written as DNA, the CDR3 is TGCAGTGCTAGAAGAGCGGGAAGGGAGAACGAGCAGTACTTC. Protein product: CSARRAGRENEQYF.

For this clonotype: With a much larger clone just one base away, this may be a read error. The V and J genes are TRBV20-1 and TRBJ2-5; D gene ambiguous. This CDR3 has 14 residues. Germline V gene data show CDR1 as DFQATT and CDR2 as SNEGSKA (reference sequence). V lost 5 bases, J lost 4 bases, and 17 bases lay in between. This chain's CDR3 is CSAPDKDLPETQYF. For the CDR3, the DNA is TGCAGTGCTCCCGACAAAGACCTCCCAGAGACCCAGTACTTC.

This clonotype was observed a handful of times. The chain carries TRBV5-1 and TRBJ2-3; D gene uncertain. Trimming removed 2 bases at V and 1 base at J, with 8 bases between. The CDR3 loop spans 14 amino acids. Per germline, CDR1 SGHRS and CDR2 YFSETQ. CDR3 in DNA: TGCGCCAGCAGCTTCCAGGTCGGCACAGATACGCAGTATTTT. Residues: CASSFQVGTDTQYF.

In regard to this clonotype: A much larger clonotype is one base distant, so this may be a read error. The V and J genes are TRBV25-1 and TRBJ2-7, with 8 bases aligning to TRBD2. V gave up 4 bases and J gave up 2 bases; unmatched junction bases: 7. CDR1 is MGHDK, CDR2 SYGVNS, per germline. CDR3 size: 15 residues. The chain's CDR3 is CASSGESGGPYEQYF. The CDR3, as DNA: TGTGCCAGCAGTGGAGAGAGCGGGGGACCCTACGAGCAGTACTTC.

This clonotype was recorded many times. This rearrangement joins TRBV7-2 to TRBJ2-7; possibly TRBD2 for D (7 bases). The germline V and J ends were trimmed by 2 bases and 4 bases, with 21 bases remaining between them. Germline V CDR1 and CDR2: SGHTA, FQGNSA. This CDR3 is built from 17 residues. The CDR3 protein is CASSLKAGQIGGYEQYF. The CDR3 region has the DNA TGTGCCAGCAGCTTAAAAGCGGGACAAATTGGAGGGTACGAGCAGTACTTC.

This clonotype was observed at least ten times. CDR3 residues: CSVNAQGRELFF. The CDR3 DNA reads as TGCAGCGTTAACGCCCAAGGGAGAGAACTGTTTTTT. This chain joins TRBV29-1 and TRBJ1-4; no reliable D call. Trimming shortened V by 5 bases and J by 12 bases, and 16 bases separated the two germline ends. Germline values: CDR1 SQVTM, CDR2 ANQGSEA. The CDR3 is 12 amino acids. The entire variable domain, with the rest obtained from reference TRBV29-1 and TRBJ1-4, is as follows: SAVISQKPSRDICQRGTSLTIQCQVDSQVTMMFWYRQQPGQSLTLIATANQGSEATYESGFVIDKFPISRPNLTFSTLTVSNMSPEDSSIYLCSVNAQGRELFFGSGTQLSVL.

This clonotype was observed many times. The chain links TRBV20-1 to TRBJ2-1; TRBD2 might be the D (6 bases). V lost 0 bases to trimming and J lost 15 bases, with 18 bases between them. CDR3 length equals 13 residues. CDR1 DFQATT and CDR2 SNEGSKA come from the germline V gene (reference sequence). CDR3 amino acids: CSARDGGRPVLFF. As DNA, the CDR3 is TGCAGTGCTAGAGATGGAGGGAGGCCAGTACTGTTCTTC.

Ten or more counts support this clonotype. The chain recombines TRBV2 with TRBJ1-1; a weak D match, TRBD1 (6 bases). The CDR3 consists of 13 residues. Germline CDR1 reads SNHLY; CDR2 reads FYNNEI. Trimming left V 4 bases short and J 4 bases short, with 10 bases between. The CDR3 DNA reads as TGTGCCAGCAGTGCAGGGGCGGGCACTGAAGCTTTCTTT. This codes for CASSAGAGTEAFF. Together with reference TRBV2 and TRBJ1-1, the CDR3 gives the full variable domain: EPEVTQTPSHQVTQMGQEVILRCVPISNHLYFYWYRQILGQKVEFLVSFYNNEISEKSEIFDDQFSVERPDGSNFTLKIRSTKLEDSAMYFCASSAGAGTEAFFGQGTRLTVV.

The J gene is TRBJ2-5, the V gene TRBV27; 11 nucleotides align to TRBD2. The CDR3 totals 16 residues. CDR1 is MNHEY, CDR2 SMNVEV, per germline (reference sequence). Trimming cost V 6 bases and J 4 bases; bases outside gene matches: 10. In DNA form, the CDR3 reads TGTGCCAGCAGAAACTTGGGGACTAGCGGCCTAGAGACCCAGTACTTC. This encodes CASRNLGTSGLETQYF.

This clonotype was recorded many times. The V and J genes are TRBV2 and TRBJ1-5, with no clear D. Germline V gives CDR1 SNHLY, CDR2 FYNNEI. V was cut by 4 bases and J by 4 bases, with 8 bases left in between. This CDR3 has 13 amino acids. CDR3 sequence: CASSVQLNQPQHF. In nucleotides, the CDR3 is TGTGCCAGCAGTGTTCAATTAAATCAGCCCCAGCATTTT.

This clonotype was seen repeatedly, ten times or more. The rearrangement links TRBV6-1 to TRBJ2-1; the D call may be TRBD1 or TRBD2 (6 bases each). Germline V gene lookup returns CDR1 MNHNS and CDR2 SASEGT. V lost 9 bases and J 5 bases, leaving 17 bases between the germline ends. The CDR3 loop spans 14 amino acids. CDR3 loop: CARLGGGPDNEQFF. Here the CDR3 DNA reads TGTGCCAGGCTTGGTGGGGGGCCTGACAATGAGCAGTTCTTC.

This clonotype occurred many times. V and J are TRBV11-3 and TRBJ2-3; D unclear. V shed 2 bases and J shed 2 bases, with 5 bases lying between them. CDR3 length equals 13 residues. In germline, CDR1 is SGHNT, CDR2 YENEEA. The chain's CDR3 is CASSLFLTDTQYF. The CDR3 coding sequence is TGTGCCAGCAGCTTATTCCTCACAGATACGCAGTATTTT.

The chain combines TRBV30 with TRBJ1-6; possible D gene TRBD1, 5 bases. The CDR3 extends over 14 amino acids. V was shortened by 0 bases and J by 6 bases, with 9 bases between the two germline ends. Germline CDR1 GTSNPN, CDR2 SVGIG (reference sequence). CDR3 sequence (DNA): TGTGCCTGGAGTGTTAGAGGGGTTAATTCACCCCTCCACTTT. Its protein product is CAWSVRGVNSPLHF.

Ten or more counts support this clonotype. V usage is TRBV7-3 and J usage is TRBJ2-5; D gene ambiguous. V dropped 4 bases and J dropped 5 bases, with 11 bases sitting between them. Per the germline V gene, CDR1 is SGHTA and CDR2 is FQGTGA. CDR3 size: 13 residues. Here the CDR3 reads CASSSDVGETQYF. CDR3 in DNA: TGTGCCAGCAGCTCCGACGTAGGGGAGACCCAGTACTTC.

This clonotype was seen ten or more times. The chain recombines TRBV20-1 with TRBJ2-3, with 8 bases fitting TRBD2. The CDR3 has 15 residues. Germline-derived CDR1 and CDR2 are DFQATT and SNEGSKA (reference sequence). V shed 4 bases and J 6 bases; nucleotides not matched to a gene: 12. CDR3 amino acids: CSANTGLVSFDTQYF. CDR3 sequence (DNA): TGCAGTGCTAACACGGGACTAGTGAGTTTCGATACGCAGTATTTT.

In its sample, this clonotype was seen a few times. The CDR3 sequence is CSVDTSGEAGEAFF. In DNA form, the CDR3 reads TGCAGCGTTGACACCTCCGGGGAGGCGGGTGAAGCTTTCTTT. The chain couples TRBV29-1 to TRBJ1-1; D unresolved. The CDR3 loop spans 14 amino acids. Germline V gene data show CDR1 as SQVTM and CDR2 as ANQGSEA. V dropped 3 bases and J dropped 7 bases, with 18 bases sitting between them.

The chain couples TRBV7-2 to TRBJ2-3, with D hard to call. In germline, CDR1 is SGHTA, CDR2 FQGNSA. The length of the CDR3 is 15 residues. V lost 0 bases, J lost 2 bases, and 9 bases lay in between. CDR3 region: CASSLATSNTDTQYF. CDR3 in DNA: TGTGCCAGCAGCTTAGCTACGTCAAACACAGATACGCAGTATTTT.

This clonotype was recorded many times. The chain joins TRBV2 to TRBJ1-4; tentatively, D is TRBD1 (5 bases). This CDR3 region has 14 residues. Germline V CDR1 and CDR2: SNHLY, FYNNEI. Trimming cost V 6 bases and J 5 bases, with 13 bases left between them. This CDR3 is CASRRGDANEKLFF. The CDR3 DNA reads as TGTGCCAGCAGGAGGGGAGATGCCAATGAAAAACTGTTTTTT.

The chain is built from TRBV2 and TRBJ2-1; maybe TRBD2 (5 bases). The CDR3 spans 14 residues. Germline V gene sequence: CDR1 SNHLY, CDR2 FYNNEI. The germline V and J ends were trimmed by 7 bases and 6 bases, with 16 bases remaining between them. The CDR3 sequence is CASIIRRAPNEQFF. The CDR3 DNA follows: TGTGCCAGCATAATCCGGCGGGCGCCCAATGAGCAGTTCTTC. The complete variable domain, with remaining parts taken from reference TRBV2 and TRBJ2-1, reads EPEVTQTPSHQVTQMGQEVILRCVPISNHLYFYWYRQILGQKVEFLVSFYNNEISEKSEIFDDQFSVERPDGSNFTLKIRSTKLEDSAMYFCASIIRRAPNEQFFGPGTRLTVL.

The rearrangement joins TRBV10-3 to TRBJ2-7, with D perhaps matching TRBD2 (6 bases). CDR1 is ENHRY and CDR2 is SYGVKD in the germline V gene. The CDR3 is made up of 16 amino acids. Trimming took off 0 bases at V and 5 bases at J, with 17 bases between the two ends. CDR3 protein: CAISESPGRGTNEQYF. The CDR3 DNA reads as TGTGCCATCAGTGAGTCGCCCGGCCGGGGGACGAACGAGCAGTACTTC.

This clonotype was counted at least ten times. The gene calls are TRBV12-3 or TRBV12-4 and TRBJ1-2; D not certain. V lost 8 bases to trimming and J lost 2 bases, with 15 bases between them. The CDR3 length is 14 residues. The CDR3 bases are TGTGCCAGCTCCTTGGACGGGGAGAACTATGGCTACACCTTC. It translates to CASSLDGENYGYTF.

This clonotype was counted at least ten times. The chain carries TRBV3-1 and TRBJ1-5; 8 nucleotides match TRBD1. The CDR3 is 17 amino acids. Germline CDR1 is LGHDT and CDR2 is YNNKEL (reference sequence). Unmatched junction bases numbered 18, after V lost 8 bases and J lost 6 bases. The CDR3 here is CASDEGEGLTGVQPQHF. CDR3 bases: TGTGCCAGCGATGAGGGGGAAGGATTGACAGGGGTTCAGCCCCAGCATTTT.

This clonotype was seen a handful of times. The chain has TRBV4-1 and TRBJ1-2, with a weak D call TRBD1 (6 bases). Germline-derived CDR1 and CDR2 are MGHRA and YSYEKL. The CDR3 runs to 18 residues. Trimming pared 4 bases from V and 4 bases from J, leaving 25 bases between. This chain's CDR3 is CASSLTYRVVIRGYGYTF. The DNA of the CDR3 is TGCGCCAGCAGCCTGACTTACAGGGTTGTTATCCGGGGCTATGGCTACACCTTC.

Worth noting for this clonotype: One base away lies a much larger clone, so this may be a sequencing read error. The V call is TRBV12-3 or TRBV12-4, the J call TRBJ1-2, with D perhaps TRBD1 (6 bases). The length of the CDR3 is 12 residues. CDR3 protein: CTSSRTEDGYTF. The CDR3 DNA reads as TGTACCAGCAGCAGGACAGAGGACGGCTACACCTTC.

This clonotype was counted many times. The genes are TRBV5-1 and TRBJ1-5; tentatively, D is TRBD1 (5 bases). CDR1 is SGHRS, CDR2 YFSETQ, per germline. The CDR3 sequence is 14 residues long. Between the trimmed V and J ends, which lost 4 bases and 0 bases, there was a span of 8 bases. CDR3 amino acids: CASSDGHSNQPQHF. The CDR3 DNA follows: TGCGCCAGCAGCGACGGACATAGCAATCAGCCCCAGCATTTT.

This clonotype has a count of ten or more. The CDR3 sequence is CAWSVNSGNQPQHF. In DNA, the CDR3 is TGTGCCTGGAGTGTAAACAGCGGGAATCAGCCCCAGCATTTT. The chain joins TRBV30 to TRBJ1-5; the D is unclear. This CDR3 region has 14 residues. Germline assignment: CDR1 GTSNPN and CDR2 SVGIG (reference sequence). V lost 0 bases and J lost 4, with 10 bases in between.

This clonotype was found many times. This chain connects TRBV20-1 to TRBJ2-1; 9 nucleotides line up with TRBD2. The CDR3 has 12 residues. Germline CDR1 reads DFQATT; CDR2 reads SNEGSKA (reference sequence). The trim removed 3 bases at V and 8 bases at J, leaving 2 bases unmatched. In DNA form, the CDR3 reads TGCAGTGCTAGGGGACTAGCAGATGAGCAGTTCTTC. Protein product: CSARGLADEQFF.

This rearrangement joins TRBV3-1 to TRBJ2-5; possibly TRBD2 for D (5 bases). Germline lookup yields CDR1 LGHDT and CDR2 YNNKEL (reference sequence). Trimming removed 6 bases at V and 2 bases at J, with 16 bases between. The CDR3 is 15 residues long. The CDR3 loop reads CASRGGRTPQETQYF. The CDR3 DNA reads TGTGCCAGCAGGGGTGGGAGAACCCCTCAAGAGACCCAGTACTTC.